This TCR beta chain comes out of a study of T cells in Graves' hyperthyroidism and ophthalmopathy (dated by TCRdb to between 2017 and 2020). Turning to the overall study: Peripheral blood was collected at initial diagnosis, before any treatment. To identify TCR V-J signatures that set the groups apart, the researchers used a discovery cohort of about a hundred patients, made up of 40 to 45 with Graves' ophthalmopathy and 57 with stable Graves' hyperthyroidism. Prospective prediction of ophthalmopathy was tested in an independent validation cohort consisting of about 19 hyperthyroidism patients and 17 patients who later progressed to ophthalmopathy. The roughly 99 discovery patients were divided at random into training and test sets in a 7:3 ratio. In roughly six Graves' hyperthyroidism patients, the study also compared T-cell repertoires from thyroid tissue with T-cell repertoires from blood. Following sampling, methimazole starting at 30 mg daily was given to hyperthyroidism patients, and high-dose intravenous methylprednisolone was given to ophthalmopathy patients. TCR Vbeta CDR3 sequencing of some 140 peripheral blood samples (about 45 ophthalmopathy, 75 to 85 hyperthyroidism and around 17 progressor patients) is reported in the paper. Here is what the overall study found, with its caveats: In validation, the model predicted progression to ophthalmopathy with over 65% sensitivity and less than 75% specificity, a median of approximately 6.5 months before onset. No statistical method was used to fix the sample size in advance, and group allocation was not hidden from the investigators. Ophthalmopathy was separated from stable hyperthyroidism by a 13 V-J signature model, with about 88% sensitivity and approximately 81% specificity obtained in cross-validation and 80%/75% obtained in testing. Most expanded thyroid clonotypes (frequency above 0.001) were also detected in blood, a finding suggesting that blood repertoires may reflect thyroid immune responses.

V lost 4 bases and J lost 2 bases, and the count of bases not matched to a germline gene is 5. Measured from the cysteine to the phenylalanine, the CDR3 is 15 residues long. The kept DNA is CDR3 alone, 45 bases in frame from the first base. CDR1 and CDR2, per the germline V gene, are KGHSH and LQKENI. Regarding this clonotype: Its antigen is currently not known. Nothing much larger sits one base from this clone, and base qualities are not available.

Ophthalmopathy patients had moderately to severely active disease, with a Clinical Activity Score of 3 or more, a NOSPECS grade of 4 or more, and a disease duration of less than 3 months. Patients with uncontrolled infections, other autoimmune diseases, pregnancy or lactation were excluded. Diagnoses relied on clinical symptoms, serum thyroxine and TRAb, thyroid ultrasound and orbital computed tomography. Ficoll-Paque density gradient centrifugation was used to isolate PBMCs from 8 to 10 ml of fresh peripheral blood. Trizol reagent was used to extract total RNA, and RNA quality was then checked on an Agilent 2100 Bioanalyzer. TCR beta CDR3 regions were amplified from RNA transcripts. The TCR CDR3 was subjected to a first round of RT-PCR using the HTBI primer set and the Qiagen OneStep RT-PCR kit. The libraries were constructed in a second round of multiplex PCR and then size-selected and purified. The libraries were sequenced on an Illumina HiSeq2000 using paired-end 100 bp reads. In the paper's pipeline: SOAPnuke was used to process the raw data, removing reads that contained adapters or uncalled bases, had a mean Phred below 15, or lacked an exact match to the constant primer or identifier. High-quality paired reads were merged using COPE v1.2.5, and each unique nucleotide sequence was defined as a clonotype. MiTCR v1.1 was used to align clonotypes to the IMGT TRBV, TRBD and TRBJ reference segments. The analysis was restricted to V-J combinations with a frequency above 0.0001, which together covered 98% to 99.2% of the repertoires. A TCS score was defined as the ratio between F50 (clonal expansion) and ExV (chaos), using BLOSUM62-based TCRdist between CDR3 peptides within each V-J. Welch's t-statistics and random forest reduced roughly 540 V-J features to 13, which were used in a naive Bayes classifier (R e1071). The public reads were quality trimmed at Q25 with fastp and then assembled into clones with MiXCR by TCRdb, keeping productive beta chains. Rows with a matching CDR3 protein are joined into one entry that keeps the most common DNA and genes. The V and J calls here are based on TCRdb, not the publication. The sample table lists nearly 250,000 distinct CDR3 sequences, about 24% of them with a count of one. About 40% of the sample belongs to the ten largest clones.

The sequence joins TRBV18 to TRBJ2-3, with 8 middle bases fitting TRBD1. The receptor's source is a woman aged 40 to 50 with Graves' ophthalmopathy. The sample taken for sequencing was blood. This receptor carries the CDR3 CASSQTGATTDTQYF. The sequenced DNA: TGTGCCAGCTCACAGACAGGGGCCACCACAGATACGCAGTATTTT.